This passage covers 30 T cell receptor beta chains from one sample sequenced in a study of identical twins. TCRdb redid the calling of the 5' RACE reads with MiXCR, one entry per CDR3 protein. The sample includes over 550,000 distinct CDR3 sequences, 7.1% of them seen just once. These data were likewise used in another study, on yellow fever vaccine responses in identical twins.

The sample consisted of PBMCs. Receptors were obtained from a young woman in good health.

The chain couples TRBV20-1 to TRBJ2-5; D not resolved. The CDR3 length is 12 residues. The V end was cut by 1 base, the J end by 7 bases, with 10 bases between. The germline gives CDR1 DFQATT, CDR2 SNEGSKA (reference sequence). The CDR3 DNA is TGCAGTGCTAGAGCATTGAGTGGGACCCAGTACTTC. Translating gives CSARALSGTQYF.

This clonotype was recorded many times. DNA of the CDR3: TGCGCCAGCAGCTTGTCTGGCGGGGGGGCCTACAATGAGCAGTTCTTC. Translating gives CASSLSGGGAYNEQFF. The chain employs TRBV5-1 and TRBJ2-1; 9 nucleotides line up with TRBD2. Germline lookup yields CDR1 SGHRS and CDR2 YFSETQ. The junction had 4 bases not matched to a gene; V was cut back by 1 base and J by 2 bases. This CDR3 contains 16 residues.

In its sample, this clonotype was seen many times. The rearrangement joins TRBV3-1 to TRBJ2-1; 10 positions match TRBD1. CDR1 LGHDT and CDR2 YNNKEL come from the germline V gene (reference sequence). The CDR3 runs to 18 residues. J gave up 9 bases and V 1 base, and 15 bases lay outside the gene matches. This CDR3 reads CASSQGLEEDRGFPEQFF. For the CDR3, the DNA is TGTGCCAGCAGCCAAGGACTTGAGGAGGACAGGGGGTTTCCTGAGCAGTTCTTC.

This clonotype was seen a few times. The chain uses TRBV15 and TRBJ1-2; TRBD1 matches 8 bases. The germline V gene encodes CDR1 LNHNV and CDR2 YYDKDF (reference sequence). V lost 11 bases and J lost 6; bases outside the gene matches: 8. The CDR3 is 12 residues long. CDR3 amino acids: CASGDRKDGYTF. The CDR3, as DNA: TGTGCCTCAGGGGACAGGAAGGATGGCTACACCTTC.

The gene calls are TRBV7-2 and TRBJ2-1; weak D call: TRBD2 (6 bases). From germline, CDR1 is SGHTA and CDR2 FQGNSA. The CDR3 spans 14 residues. V dropped 5 bases and J dropped 5 bases, with 13 bases sitting between them. CDR3 region: CASSQETSHNEQFF. DNA for the CDR3: TGTGCCAGCAGCCAAGAGACTAGTCACAATGAGCAGTTCTTC.

In this sample, this clonotype turned up a few times. The chain has TRBV20-1 and TRBJ1-1, with D possibly being TRBD1 (6 bases). CDR1 and CDR2 from the germline V gene are DFQATT and SNEGSKA (reference sequence). There are 14 residues in the CDR3. Trimming took off 0 bases at V and 4 bases at J, with 12 bases between the two ends. The CDR3, as DNA: TGCAGTGCTAGAGAGACAGGAGCGGGCACTGAAGCTTTCTTT. Protein product: CSARETGAGTEAFF.

There are a few counts of this clonotype. The rearrangement links TRBV4-1 to TRBJ1-5; the match to TRBD1 covers 7 bases. The CDR3 extends over 16 amino acids. Looked up from germline, CDR1 is MGHRA and CDR2 is YSYEKL. V was pared by 0 bases and J by 2 bases, with 4 bases of the junction left unmatched. The CDR3 DNA reads TGCGCCAGCAGCCAAGAAGGGGGCAGGGGCAATCAGCCCCAGCATTTT. The encoded protein is CASSQEGGRGNQPQHF.

At least ten counts were recorded for this clonotype. The V call is TRBV3-1, the J call TRBJ2-1, with unresolved D. The CDR3 runs 14 residues. Trimming took off 3 bases at V and 4 bases at J, with 10 bases between the two ends. Germline V gene data show CDR1 as LGHDT and CDR2 as YNNKEL (reference sequence). The CDR3 DNA follows: TGTGCCAGCAGCCACCCCGACCGATACAATGAGCAGTTCTTC. Its translation: CASSHPDRYNEQFF.

The rearrangement uses TRBV12-3 or TRBV12-4 and TRBJ2-7; 9 bases are a match to TRBD1. The CDR3 contains 14 residues. J lost 6 bases, V lost 6 bases, and 9 bases had no gene match. The CDR3 spells CASSRTGARPEQYF. CDR3 DNA: TGTGCCAGCAGCCGGACAGGGGCCCGGCCCGAGCAGTACTTC.

This clonotype has only a few counts. This chain uses TRBV18 with TRBJ1-2, with D maybe TRBD1 (5 bases). The CDR3 totals 14 residues. Germline V gene data show CDR1 as KGHSH and CDR2 as LQKENI. Trimming removed 3 bases from V and 0 bases from J, with 8 bases in between. The CDR3 loop is CASSPDKANYGYTF. The CDR3 coding sequence is TGTGCCAGCTCACCGGACAAAGCTAACTATGGCTACACCTTC.

This clonotype has at least ten counts. This chain connects TRBV3-1 to TRBJ2-1, with 15 bases lining up with TRBD2. Per the germline V gene, CDR1 is LGHDT and CDR2 is YNNKEL (reference sequence). CDR3 length: 20 amino acids. With 0 bases clipped from V and 4 bases from J, the junction kept 10 bases outside the gene matches. CDR3 nucleotide sequence: TGTGCCAGCAGCCAAGATCTGTTGGGACTAGCGGGGGGACTTTACAATGAGCAGTTCTTC. Protein product: CASSQDLLGLAGGLYNEQFF.

The chain joins TRBV19 to TRBJ2-1; D is possibly TRBD2 (5 bases). The germline gives CDR1 LNHDA, CDR2 SQIVND (reference sequence). This CDR3 contains 14 residues. V was shortened by 4 bases and J by 6 bases, with 13 bases between the two germline ends. CDR3 loop: CASSTKGLSNEQFF. DNA of the CDR3: TGTGCCAGTAGTACGAAAGGACTTAGCAATGAGCAGTTCTTC.

This clonotype was detected many times. The V call is TRBV10-2, the J call TRBJ2-1; the D is unclear. There are 9 residues in the CDR3. Germline V gives CDR1 WSHSY, CDR2 SAAADI. The ends were cut back, 9 bases at V and 10 bases at J, with 7 bases in the middle. CDR3 in amino acids: CASGKEQFF. The CDR3 nucleotides are TGCGCCAGTGGGAAGGAGCAGTTCTTC.

V gene TRBV10-3 combines with J gene TRBJ2-5, with TRBD2 matching 7 bases. V lost 4 bases and J lost 1; bases outside the gene matches: 12. This CDR3 comprises 17 residues. Germline assignment: CDR1 ENHRY and CDR2 SYGVKD. CDR3 loop: CAISVVAGPGGQETQYF. Written as DNA, the CDR3 is TGTGCCATCAGTGTTGTAGCGGGTCCGGGAGGCCAAGAGACCCAGTACTTC.

The chain is built from TRBV6-4 and TRBJ1-1, with TRBD1 as a possible D gene (5 bases). The CDR3 consists of 14 residues. The germline CDR1 and CDR2 sequences are MRHNA and SNTAGT. Trimming left V 6 bases short and J 2 bases short, with 13 bases between. CDR3 protein: CASSTGGANTEAFF. The CDR3 coding sequence is TGTGCCAGCAGCACCGGGGGAGCTAACACTGAAGCTTTCTTT.

This clonotype was counted between two and nine times. V and J are TRBV4-1 and TRBJ2-4; TRBD2 might be the D (5 bases). V lost 0 bases and J lost 3, with 15 bases in between. The germline CDR1 and CDR2 sequences are MGHRA and YSYEKL. The CDR3 length is 17 residues. CDR3 nucleotides: TGCGCCAGCAGCCAAGAAGGGAGCCCCAGCGGCAAAAACATTCAGTACTTC. Its protein product is CASSQEGSPSGKNIQYF.

This clonotype occurred many times. The CDR3 DNA follows: TGCGCCAGCAGCCAAGAGCACGGGGGGGGTGAGCAGTTCTTC. It is translated as CASSQEHGGGEQFF. The V gene is TRBV4-1, the J gene TRBJ2-1; 8 nucleotides align to TRBD2. The V gene's germline CDR1 is MGHRA and CDR2 YSYEKL. CDR3 length: 14 residues. J gave up 9 bases and V 0 bases, and 4 bases lay outside the gene matches.

This clonotype was seen many times. The rearrangement uses TRBV20-1 and TRBJ2-7; D gene unclear. V was shortened by 1 base and J by 5 bases, with 9 bases between the two germline ends. This CDR3 region has 12 residues. Germline V gene sequence: CDR1 DFQATT, CDR2 SNEGSKA (reference sequence). The DNA for the CDR3 is TGCAGTGCTAGAGGTCTCGGCGACGAGCAGTACTTC. Amino acid sequence: CSARGLGDEQYF.

The V gene is TRBV27, the J gene TRBJ2-5, with D perhaps TRBD1 (5 bases). The length of the CDR3 is 12 residues. Germline lookup yields CDR1 MNHEY and CDR2 SMNVEV (reference sequence). With 8 bases removed from V and 1 base from J, the gap between germline ends came to 8 bases. CDR3: CASGASQETQYF. In nucleotides, the CDR3 is TGTGCCAGCGGGGCTAGCCAAGAGACCCAGTACTTC.

The rearrangement uses TRBV6-1 and TRBJ2-2, with D maybe TRBD1 (6 bases). Germline CDR1 and CDR2: MNHNS and SASEGT. The CDR3 contains 15 residues. Trimming removed 10 bases at V and 0 bases at J, with 15 bases between. The CDR3 DNA sequence: TGTGCCATCTCACAGGGCCTAGCGAACACCGGGGAGCTGTTTTTT. It specifies CAISQGLANTGELFF.

This clonotype was detected a few times. The chain is built from TRBV7-2 and TRBJ1-1; a possible D gene is TRBD1 (6 bases). V lost 5 bases to trimming and J lost 2 bases, with 15 bases between them. Looked up from germline, CDR1 is SGHTA and CDR2 is FQGNSA. This CDR3 has 15 amino acids. The CDR3 protein is CASSPFRGANTEAFF. The CDR3 region has the DNA TGTGCCAGCAGCCCCTTTCGGGGGGCAAACACTGAAGCTTTCTTT.

This clonotype was recorded a few times. The chain has TRBV20-1 and TRBJ2-2; D is possibly TRBD2 (6 bases). The CDR3 loop spans 14 amino acids. Germline V gene lookup returns CDR1 DFQATT and CDR2 SNEGSKA (reference sequence). Trimming removed 2 bases from V and 6 bases from J, with 13 bases in between. Here the CDR3 reads CSARPLGLPGELFF. The CDR3 DNA reads TGCAGTGCTAGACCCCTGGGACTCCCCGGGGAGCTGTTTTTT.

This clonotype was detected ten times or more. V and J are TRBV12-3 or TRBV12-4 and TRBJ1-2; D unclear. Trimming cost V 0 bases and J 4 bases, with 6 bases left between them. CDR3 length: 13 residues. The CDR3 region is CASSLARSYGYTF. CDR3 sequence (DNA): TGTGCCAGCAGTTTAGCACGGAGCTATGGCTACACCTTC.

This clonotype was counted ten times or more. The V gene is TRBV28, the J gene TRBJ1-2; TRBD1 is a possible D gene (5 bases). V was shortened by 3 bases and J by 6 bases, with 23 bases between the two germline ends. The CDR3 runs 17 residues. Looked up from germline, CDR1 is MDHEN and CDR2 is SYDVKM. The CDR3 bases are TGTGCCAGCAGTTTGTCAGGGCAGGGTCTTCTCGTCGATGGCTACACCTTC. Translated, it gives CASSLSGQGLLVDGYTF.

There are a few counts of this clonotype. The chain combines TRBV5-6 with TRBJ2-1, with 7 bases that match TRBD2. Germline V gene sequence: CDR1 SGHDT, CDR2 YYEEEE. This CDR3 comprises 13 residues. J lost 4 bases, V lost 6 bases, and 4 bases had no gene match. CDR3: CASTLAAYNEQFF. The CDR3 DNA sequence: TGTGCCAGCACCCTAGCGGCTTACAATGAGCAGTTCTTC. Based on the CDR3 plus reference TRBV5-6 and TRBJ2-1, the full variable domain is DAGVTQSPTHLIKTRGQQVTLRCSPKSGHDTVSWYQQALGQGPQFIFQYYEEEERQRGNFPDRFSGHQFPNYSSELNVNALLLGDSALYLCASTLAAYNEQFFGPGTRLTVL.

This clonotype appeared a few times. This rearrangement joins TRBV12-3 or TRBV12-4 to TRBJ2-3; tentatively, D is TRBD2 (6 bases). The V and J ends lost 11 bases and 6 bases respectively, with 12 bases between them. CDR3 size: 11 residues. CDR3 region: CAPVAGDTQYF. Here the CDR3 DNA reads TGTGCCCCGGTGGCGGGGGATACGCAGTATTTT.

Ten or more counts support this clonotype. The chain combines TRBV2 with TRBJ2-7; D not resolved. CDR1 and CDR2 (germline): SNHLY, FYNNEI. The CDR3 spans 10 residues. Trimming stripped 8 bases from V and 7 bases from J, with 9 bases between. The CDR3 sequence: CASGNAEQYV. CDR3 nucleotides: TGTGCCAGCGGAAACGCTGAGCAGTACGTC.

The chain has TRBV2 and TRBJ1-1; D unclear. The ends were cut back, 0 bases at V and 6 bases at J, with 8 bases in the middle. This CDR3 spans 13 amino acids. Germline V gene data show CDR1 as SNHLY and CDR2 as FYNNEI. The CDR3 DNA reads TGTGCCAGCAGTGAAGCGGAGGCAGCTGAAGCTTTCTTT. It yields the protein CASSEAEAAEAFF.

This clonotype was observed at least ten times. The CDR3 nucleotides are TGTGCCAGCAGTGCGCAAGGGGGAAACTATGGCTACACCTTC. Translated: CASSAQGGNYGYTF. This rearrangement joins TRBV9 to TRBJ1-2, with D tentatively TRBD1 (6 bases). CDR3 length: 14 amino acids. Trimming removed 5 bases from V and 2 bases from J, with 13 bases in between. CDR1 is SGDLS and CDR2 is YYNGEE in the germline V gene.

This clonotype was observed a handful of times. The chain combines TRBV5-5 with TRBJ2-1, with TRBD2 matching 12 bases. J gave up 7 bases and V 1 base, and 9 bases lay outside the gene matches. From germline, CDR1 is SGHKS and CDR2 YYEKEE (reference sequence). CDR3 length: 17 amino acids. The CDR3 loop is CASSLRLAGVFGNEQFF. DNA for the CDR3: TGTGCCAGCAGCTTGAGACTAGCGGGAGTCTTTGGTAATGAGCAGTTCTTC.